This record covers a single T cell receptor (beta chain). No antigen is known for it. No much larger clone is present one base from it, and per-base qualities are unavailable. The data were taken from a study of cytomegalovirus exposure and HLA in healthy donors (TCRdb year 2017). As for the study more broadly: A later analysis indicated that the 100 to 150 validation repertoires were generated on the platform also employed for the 666 repertoires of the first cohort. The study aimed to test whether signatures of past pathogen exposure could be identified by cataloging public T cell receptors. Along with the 666-subject first cohort, a separate validation cohort of over a hundred different subjects was used. To predict cytomegalovirus infection status, the study brought together high-throughput TCR immunosequencing, statistical association of individual TCRs with disease status, and machine learning.

The donors were included in the validation cohort of 130 or so subjects, a group kept apart from the roughly 670-subject first cohort. Library method: the immunoSEQ multiplex PCR assay. On the study's bioinformatics: A statistical classification framework was built to diagnose cytomegalovirus status from the catalog of TCR beta chain sequences. TCRdb stores this immuneACCESS table with in-frame sequences only. Part of the clones is absent; in the studies checked, under half of the shortfall reflects unresolved V genes, and no reason is known for the rest. Clonal size and the V and J genes are those of that table, whereas D and trimming came from the DNA. The sample table records some 100,000 clones; roughly 90% of these occur just once. More than 2% of the sample is taken by the ten largest. Per the germline V gene, SGHVS is the CDR1 and FNYEAQ is the CDR2. The germline V end is reduced by 4 bases and the J end by 11 bases; junction bases left unmatched: 18. The CDR3 covers 16 residues, taking in both the cysteine and the phenylalanine. Here the CDR3 DNA is all that survives: 48 bases in frame from base 1.

Paper-wide results and their limitations: In vitro tests confirmed that a few of the cytomegalovirus-associated TCR beta chains recognize cytomegalovirus antigens. It was suggested by the authors that the approach could potentially be generalized to other disease states and immunological phenotypes. The validation cohort had no HLA typing available for a later analysis, so co-occurrence within that cohort was assessed over all 120 or so repertoires. A later analysis found that TCRs clustered in the first cohort also tended to co-occur in the 120 or so validation repertoires, with 90% to 95% of cluster scores above 0. Most TCR sequences were observed very rarely across donors, whereas some public TCRs were present in many individuals. Cytomegalovirus status was reported to be diagnosed by the classifier with high specificity and sensitivity in both the original and validation cohorts. The study gave a list of some 150 TCR beta chains associated with cytomegalovirus.

The chain joins TRBV7-6 to TRBJ2-3, and 7 junctional nucleotides match TRBD2. The clonotype comes from a woman aged 18-29 years in good health and CMV-seronegative. Sequences were obtained from PBMCs. The CDR3 has the sequence CASSSGLDGGTLGQYF. The sequenced DNA is TGTGCCAGCAGCTCAGGGCTGGACGGGGGGACCCTTGGGCAGTATTTT.